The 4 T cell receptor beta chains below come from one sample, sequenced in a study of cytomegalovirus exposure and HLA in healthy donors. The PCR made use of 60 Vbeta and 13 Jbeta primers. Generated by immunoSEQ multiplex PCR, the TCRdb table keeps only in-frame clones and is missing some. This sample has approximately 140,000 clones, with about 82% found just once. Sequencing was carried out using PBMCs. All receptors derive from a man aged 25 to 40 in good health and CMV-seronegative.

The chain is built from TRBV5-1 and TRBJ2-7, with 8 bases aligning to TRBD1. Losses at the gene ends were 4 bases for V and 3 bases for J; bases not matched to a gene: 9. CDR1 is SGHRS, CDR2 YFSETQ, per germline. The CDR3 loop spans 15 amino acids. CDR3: CASSPRGTGRYEQYF. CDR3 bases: TGCGCCAGCAGCCCAAGGGGGACAGGACGCTACGAGCAGTACTTC.

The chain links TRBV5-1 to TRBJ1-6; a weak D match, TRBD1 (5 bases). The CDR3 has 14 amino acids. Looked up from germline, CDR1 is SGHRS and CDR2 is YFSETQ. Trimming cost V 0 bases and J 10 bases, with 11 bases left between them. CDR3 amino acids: CASSLETVRSPLHF. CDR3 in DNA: TGCGCCAGCAGCTTGGAGACAGTAAGGTCACCCCTCCACTTT.

The CDR3: CASSQLDRPSFGYTF. CDR3 sequence (DNA): TGCGCCAGCAGCCAATTAGACAGGCCCTCTTTTGGCTACACCTTC. This chain links TRBV4-1 with TRBJ1-2; D might be TRBD1 (6 bases). V dropped 2 bases and J dropped 7 bases, with 17 bases sitting between them. Per the germline V gene, CDR1 is MGHRA and CDR2 is YSYEKL. The length of the CDR3 is 15 residues.

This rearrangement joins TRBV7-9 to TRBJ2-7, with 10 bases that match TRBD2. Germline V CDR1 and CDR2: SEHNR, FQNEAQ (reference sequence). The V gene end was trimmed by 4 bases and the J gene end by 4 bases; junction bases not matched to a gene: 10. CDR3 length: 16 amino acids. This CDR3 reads CASSWAGASGGYEQYF. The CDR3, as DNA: TGTGCCAGCAGCTGGGCAGGGGCTAGCGGGGGTTACGAGCAGTACTTC.